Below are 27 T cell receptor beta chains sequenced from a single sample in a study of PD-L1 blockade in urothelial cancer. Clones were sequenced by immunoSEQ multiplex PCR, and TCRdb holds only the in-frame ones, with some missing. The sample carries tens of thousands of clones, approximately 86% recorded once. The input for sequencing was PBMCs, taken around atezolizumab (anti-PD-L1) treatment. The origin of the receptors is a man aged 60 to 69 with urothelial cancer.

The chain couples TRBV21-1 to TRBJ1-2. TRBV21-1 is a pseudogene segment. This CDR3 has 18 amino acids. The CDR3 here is CASNKDYSTDLPNYGYTF. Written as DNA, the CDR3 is TGTGCCAGCAACAAGGACTACTCGACGGACCTTCCTAACTATGGCTACACCTTC.

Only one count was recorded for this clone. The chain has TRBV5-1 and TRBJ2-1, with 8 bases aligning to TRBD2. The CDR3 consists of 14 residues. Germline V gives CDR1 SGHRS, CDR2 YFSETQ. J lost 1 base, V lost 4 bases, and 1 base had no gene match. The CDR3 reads CASSREGSYNEQFF. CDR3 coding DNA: TGCGCCAGCAGCCGGGAGGGATCCTACAATGAGCAGTTCTTC.

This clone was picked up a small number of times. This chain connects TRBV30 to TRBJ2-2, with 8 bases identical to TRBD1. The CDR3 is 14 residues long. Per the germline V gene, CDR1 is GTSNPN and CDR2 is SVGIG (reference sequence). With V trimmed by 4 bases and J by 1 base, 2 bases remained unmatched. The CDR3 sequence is CAWTGTGNTGELFF. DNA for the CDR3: TGTGCCTGGACCGGGACAGGGAACACCGGGGAGCTGTTTTTT.

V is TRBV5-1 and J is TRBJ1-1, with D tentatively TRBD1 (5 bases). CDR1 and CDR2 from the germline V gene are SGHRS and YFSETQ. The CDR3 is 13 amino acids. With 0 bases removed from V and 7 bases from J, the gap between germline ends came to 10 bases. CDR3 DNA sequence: TGCGCCAGCAGCTTGGAGGGGATCGGTGAAGCTTTCTTT. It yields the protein CASSLEGIGEAFF.

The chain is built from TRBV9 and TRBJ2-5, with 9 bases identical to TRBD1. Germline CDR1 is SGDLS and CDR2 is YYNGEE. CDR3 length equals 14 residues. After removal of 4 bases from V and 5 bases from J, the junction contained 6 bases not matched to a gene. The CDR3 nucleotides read TGTGCCAGCAGCCTAGGGACAGGGCGGGAGACCCAGTACTTC. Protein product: CASSLGTGRETQYF.

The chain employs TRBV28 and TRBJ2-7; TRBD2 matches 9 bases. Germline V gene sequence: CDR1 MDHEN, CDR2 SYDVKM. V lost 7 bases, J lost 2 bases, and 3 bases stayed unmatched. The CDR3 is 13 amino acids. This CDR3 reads CASTGTSTYEQYF. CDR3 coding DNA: TGTGCCAGCACGGGGACTAGCACCTACGAGCAGTACTTC. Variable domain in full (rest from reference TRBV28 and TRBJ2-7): DVKVTQSSRYLVKRTGEKVFLECVQDMDHENMFWYRQDPGLGLRLIYFSYDVKMKEKGDIPEGYSVSREKKERFSLILESASTNQTSMYLCASTGTSTYEQYFGPGTRLTVT.

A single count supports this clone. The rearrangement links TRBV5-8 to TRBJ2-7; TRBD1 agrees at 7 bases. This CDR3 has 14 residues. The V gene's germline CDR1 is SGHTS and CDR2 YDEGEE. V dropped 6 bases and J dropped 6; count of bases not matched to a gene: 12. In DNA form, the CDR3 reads TGTGCCAGCAACTTAGGGACAGTAGTCCGCGAGCAGTACTTC. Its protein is CASNLGTVVREQYF.

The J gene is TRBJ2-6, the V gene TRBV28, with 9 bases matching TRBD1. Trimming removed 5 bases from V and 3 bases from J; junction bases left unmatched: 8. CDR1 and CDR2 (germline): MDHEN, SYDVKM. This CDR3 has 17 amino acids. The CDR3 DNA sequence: TGTGCCAGCAGTCCCAGGACAGGGGTATTTGGGGCCAACGTCCTGACTTTC. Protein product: CASSPRTGVFGANVLTF.

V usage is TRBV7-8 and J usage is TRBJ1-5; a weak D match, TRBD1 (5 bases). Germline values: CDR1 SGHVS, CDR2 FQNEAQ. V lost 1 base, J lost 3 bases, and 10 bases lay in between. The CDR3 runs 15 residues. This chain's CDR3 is CASSLGGEVNQPQHF. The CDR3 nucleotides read TGTGCCAGCAGCTTAGGAGGGGAGGTCAATCAGCCCCAGCATTTT.

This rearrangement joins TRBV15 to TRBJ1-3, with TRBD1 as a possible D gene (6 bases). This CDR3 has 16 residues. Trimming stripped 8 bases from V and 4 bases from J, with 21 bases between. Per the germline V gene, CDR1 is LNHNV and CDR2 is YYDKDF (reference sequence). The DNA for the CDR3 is TGTGCCACCCGAGTCTCCCCCCCCAGGGGAGGAAACACCATATATTTT. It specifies CATRVSPPRGGNTIYF.

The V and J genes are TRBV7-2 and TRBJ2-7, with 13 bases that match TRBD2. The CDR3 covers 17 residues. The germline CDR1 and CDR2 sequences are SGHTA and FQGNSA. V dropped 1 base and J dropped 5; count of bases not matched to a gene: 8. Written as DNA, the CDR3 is TGTGCCAGCAGCTTAGTACTAGCGGGAGGGCCCGGGGACGAGCAGTACTTC. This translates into CASSLVLAGGPGDEQYF. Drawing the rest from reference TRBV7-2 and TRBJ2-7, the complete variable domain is GAGVSQSPSNKVTEKGKDVELRCDPISGHTALYWYRQSLGQGLEFLIYFQGNSAPDKSGLPSDRFSAERTGGSVSTLTIQRTQQEDSAVYLCASSLVLAGGPGDEQYFGPGTRLTVT.

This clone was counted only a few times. CDR3 sequence: CSVETTGAFF. The CDR3 region has the DNA TGCAGCGTTGAAACGACAGGAGCTTTCTTT. The chain employs TRBV29-1 and TRBJ1-1; tentatively, D is TRBD1 (6 bases). The CDR3 sequence is 10 residues long. Deletions cut 2 bases from V and 10 bases from J, with 8 bases between. Looked up from germline, CDR1 is SQVTM and CDR2 is ANQGSEA.

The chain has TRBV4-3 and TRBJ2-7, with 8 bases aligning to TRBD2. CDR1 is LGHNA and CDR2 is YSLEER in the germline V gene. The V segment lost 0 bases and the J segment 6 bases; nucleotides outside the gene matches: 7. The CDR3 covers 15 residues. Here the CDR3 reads CASSQDISGRSEQYF. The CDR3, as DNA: TGCGCCAGCAGCCAAGATATCAGCGGGAGAAGCGAGCAGTACTTC.

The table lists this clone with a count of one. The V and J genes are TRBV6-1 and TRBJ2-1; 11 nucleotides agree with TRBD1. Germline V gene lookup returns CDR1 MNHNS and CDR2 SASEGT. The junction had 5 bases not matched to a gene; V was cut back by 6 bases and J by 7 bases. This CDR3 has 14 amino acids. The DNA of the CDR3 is TGTGCCAGCAGATCCGGGACAGGGGGGAATGAGCAGTTCTTC. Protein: CASRSGTGGNEQFF.

CDR3 sequence (DNA): TGTGCCAGTACTACTAGCGGGAGCTACAATGAGCAGTTCTTC. This sequence encodes CASTTSGSYNEQFF. This rearrangement joins TRBV7-2 to TRBJ2-1; 11 bases fit TRBD2. V shed 9 bases, J shed 3 bases, and the junction held 4 bases outside the gene matches. CDR1 is SGHTA, CDR2 FQGNSA, per germline. The CDR3 totals 14 residues.

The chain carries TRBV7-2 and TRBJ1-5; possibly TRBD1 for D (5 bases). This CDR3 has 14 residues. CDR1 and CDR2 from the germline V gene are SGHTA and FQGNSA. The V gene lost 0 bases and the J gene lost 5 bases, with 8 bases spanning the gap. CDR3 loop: CASSLAGGDQPQHF. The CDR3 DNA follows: TGTGCCAGCAGCTTAGCGGGGGGGGATCAGCCCCAGCATTTT.

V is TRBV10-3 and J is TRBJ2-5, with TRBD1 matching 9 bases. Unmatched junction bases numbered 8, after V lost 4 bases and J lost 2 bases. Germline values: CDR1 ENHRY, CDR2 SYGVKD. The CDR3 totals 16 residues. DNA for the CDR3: TGTGCCATCAGTGCTACCTACAGGGGGCGGCAAGAGACCCAGTACTTC. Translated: CAISATYRGRQETQYF.

The CDR3 bases are TGTGCCAGCAACTCCCGCGCGGTACAGGGGGTTTATACGCAGTATTTT. Translating gives CASNSRAVQGVYTQYF. The rearrangement links TRBV28 to TRBJ2-3; TRBD1 agrees at 8 bases. J gave up 7 bases and V 7 bases, and 16 bases lay outside the gene matches. Germline CDR1 MDHEN, CDR2 SYDVKM. The CDR3 runs to 16 residues. The full variable domain, with the rest looked up from reference TRBV28 and TRBJ2-3, is DVKVTQSSRYLVKRTGEKVFLECVQDMDHENMFWYRQDPGLGLRLIYFSYDVKMKEKGDIPEGYSVSREKKERFSLILESASTNQTSMYLCASNSRAVQGVYTQYFGPGTRLTVL.

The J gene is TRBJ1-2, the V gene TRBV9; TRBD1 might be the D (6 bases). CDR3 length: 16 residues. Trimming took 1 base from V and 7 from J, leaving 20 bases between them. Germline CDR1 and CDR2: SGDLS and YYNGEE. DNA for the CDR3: TGTGCCAGCAGCGTATCCTCGTGGGGGGGCGGGGGTGGCTACACCTTC. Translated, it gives CASSVSSWGGGGGYTF.

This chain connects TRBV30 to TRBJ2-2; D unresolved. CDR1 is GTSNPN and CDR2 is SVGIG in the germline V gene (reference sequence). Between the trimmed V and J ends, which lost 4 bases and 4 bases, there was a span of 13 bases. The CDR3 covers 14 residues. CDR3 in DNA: TGTGCCTGGACCACGAGGCCAAGCACCGGGGAGCTGTTTTTT. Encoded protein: CAWTTRPSTGELFF.

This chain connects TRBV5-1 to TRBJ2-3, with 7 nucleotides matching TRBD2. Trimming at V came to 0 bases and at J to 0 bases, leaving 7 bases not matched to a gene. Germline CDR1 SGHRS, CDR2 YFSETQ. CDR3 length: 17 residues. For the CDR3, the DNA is TGCGCCAGCAGCTTGGAGGGAGGGATTTCAAGCACAGATACGCAGTATTTT. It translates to CASSLEGGISSTDTQYF.

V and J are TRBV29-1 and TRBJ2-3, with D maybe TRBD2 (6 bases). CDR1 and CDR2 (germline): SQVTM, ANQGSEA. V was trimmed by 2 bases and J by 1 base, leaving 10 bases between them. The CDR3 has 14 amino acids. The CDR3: CSVERTTGTDTQYF. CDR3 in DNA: TGCAGCGTTGAACGGACTACTGGCACAGATACGCAGTATTTT.

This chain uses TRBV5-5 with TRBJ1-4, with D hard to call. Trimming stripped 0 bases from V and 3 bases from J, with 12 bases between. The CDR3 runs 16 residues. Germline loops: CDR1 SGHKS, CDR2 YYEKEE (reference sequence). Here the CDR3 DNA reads TGTGCCAGCAGCTTGGCTGTGCGCGGAGCTAATGAAAAACTGTTTTTT. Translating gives CASSLAVRGANEKLFF. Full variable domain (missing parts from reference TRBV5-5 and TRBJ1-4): DAGVTQSPTHLIKTRGQQVTLRCSPISGHKSVSWYQQVLGQGPQFIFQYYEKEERGRGNFPDRFSARQFPNYSSELNVNALLLGDSALYLCASSLAVRGANEKLFFGSGTQLSVL.

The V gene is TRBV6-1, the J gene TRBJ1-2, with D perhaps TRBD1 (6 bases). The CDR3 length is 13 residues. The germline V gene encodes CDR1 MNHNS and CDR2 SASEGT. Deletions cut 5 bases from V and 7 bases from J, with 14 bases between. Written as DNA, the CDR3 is TGTGCCAGCAGTTGGGACACTCGTTCTGGCTACACCTTC. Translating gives CASSWDTRSGYTF.

CDR3 sequence reads: CAIGAGGEQFF. The CDR3, as DNA: TGTGCTATAGGGGCGGGGGGGGAGCAGTTCTTC. The V call is TRBV7-7, the J call TRBJ2-1, with TRBD2 matching 9 bases. The germline gives CDR1 SSHAT, CDR2 FNYEAQ (reference sequence). This CDR3 region has 11 residues.

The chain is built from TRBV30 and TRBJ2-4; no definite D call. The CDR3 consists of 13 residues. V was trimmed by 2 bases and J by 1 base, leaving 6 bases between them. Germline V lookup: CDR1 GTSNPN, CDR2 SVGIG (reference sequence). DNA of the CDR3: TGTGCCTGGAGTTCCGGGGCCAAAAACATTCAGTACTTC. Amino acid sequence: CAWSSGAKNIQYF.

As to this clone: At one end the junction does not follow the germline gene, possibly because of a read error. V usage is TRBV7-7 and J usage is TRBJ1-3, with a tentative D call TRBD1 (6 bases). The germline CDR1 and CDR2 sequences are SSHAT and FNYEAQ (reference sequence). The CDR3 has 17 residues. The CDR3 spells CASSLGDTDRIRCTIYF. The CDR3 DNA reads TGTGCTAGCAGCTTAGGGGATACTGACAGGATCAGGTGCACCATATATTTT.